This T cell receptor beta chain was retrieved from a study of CD8 T cells in Susac syndrome. Germline CDR1 DFQATT, CDR2 SNEGSKA (reference sequence). Deletions cut 0 bases from V and 7 bases from J, with 13 bases between. This CDR3 region has 14 residues. Random hexamers were used to reverse transcribe roughly 0.45 to 1 ug of RNA. By means of immunoSEQ multiplex PCR, TCR beta CDR3 spanning 54 Vbeta and 13 Jbeta underwent amplification. TCRdb recomputed calls from the immunoSEQ multiplex PCR reads with MiXCR, one row per CDR3 protein. Among approximately 140,000 distinct CDR3 sequences listed, about 95% were seen once. Sequencing of TCR beta was carried out in blood CD8+ and CD4+ T cells. It was treatment-naive patients with stable or active relapsing-remitting disease who made up the multiple sclerosis controls. In contrast to the negatively isolated CD8+ and CD4+ T cells, TEMRA cells were FACS-enriched.

The receptor was derived from a human donor with multiple sclerosis. The chain couples TRBV20-1 to TRBJ1-5; possibly TRBD1 for D (5 bases). Sequencing was carried out using CD4+ T cells from PBMCs. The CDR3 nucleotides are TGCAGTGCTAGAGATGTTCTAGGGGAACAGCCCCAGCATTTT. This sequence encodes CSARDVLGEQPQHF.